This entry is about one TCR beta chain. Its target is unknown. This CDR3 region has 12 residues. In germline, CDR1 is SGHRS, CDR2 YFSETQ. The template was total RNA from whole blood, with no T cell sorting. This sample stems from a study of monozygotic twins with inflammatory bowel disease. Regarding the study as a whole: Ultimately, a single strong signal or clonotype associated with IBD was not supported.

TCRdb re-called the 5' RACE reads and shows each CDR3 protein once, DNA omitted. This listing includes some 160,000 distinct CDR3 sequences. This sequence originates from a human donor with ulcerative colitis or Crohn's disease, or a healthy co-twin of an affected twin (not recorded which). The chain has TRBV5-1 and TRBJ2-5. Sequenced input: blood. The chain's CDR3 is CASSTSQETQYF.